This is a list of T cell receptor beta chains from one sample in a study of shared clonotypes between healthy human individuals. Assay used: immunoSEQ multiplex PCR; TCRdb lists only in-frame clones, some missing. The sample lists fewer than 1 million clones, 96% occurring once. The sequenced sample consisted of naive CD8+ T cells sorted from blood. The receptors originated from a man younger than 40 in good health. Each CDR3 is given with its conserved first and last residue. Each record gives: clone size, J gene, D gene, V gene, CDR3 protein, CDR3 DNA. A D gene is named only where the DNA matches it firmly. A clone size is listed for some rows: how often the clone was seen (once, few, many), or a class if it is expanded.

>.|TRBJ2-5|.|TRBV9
CASSVSTDSGETQYF
TGTGCCAGCAGCGTCTCGACAGACTCGGGAGAGACCCAGTACTTC
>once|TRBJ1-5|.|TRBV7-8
CASSPPGLPREPQHF
TGTGCCAGCAGCCCGCCGGGACTGCCCAGGGAGCCCCAGCATTTT
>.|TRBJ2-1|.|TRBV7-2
CASSLESRRPLPYNEQFF
TGTGCCAGCAGCTTAGAATCCAGGCGACCTCTTCCCTACAATGAGCAGTTCTTC
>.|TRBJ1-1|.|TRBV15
CATATQANTEAFF
TGTGCCACCGCGACGCAAGCGAACACTGAAGCTTTCTTT
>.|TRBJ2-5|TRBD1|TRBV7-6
CASSPLQGALQETQYF
TGTGCCAGCAGCCCGTTACAGGGGGCTCTACAAGAGACCCAGTACTTC
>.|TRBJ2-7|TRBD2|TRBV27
CASSLLRERTYEQYF
TGTGCCAGCAGTTTATTGCGGGAGAGAACCTACGAGCAGTACTTC
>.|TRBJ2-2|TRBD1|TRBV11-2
CASSQGQGNTGELFF
TGTGCCAGCAGCCAGGGACAGGGGAACACCGGGGAGCTGTTTTTT
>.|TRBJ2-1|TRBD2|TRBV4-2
CASSQHGTSVDEQFF
TGTGCCAGCAGCCAACACGGGACTAGTGTGGATGAGCAGTTCTTC
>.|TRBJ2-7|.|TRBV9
CASSPGSSYEQYF
TGTGCCAGCAGCCCCGGGAGTTCCTACGAGCAGTACTTC
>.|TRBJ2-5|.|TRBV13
CASSLGWGGETQYF
TGTGCCAGCAGCTTAGGGTGGGGTGGGGAGACCCAGTACTTC
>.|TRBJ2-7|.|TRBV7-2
CASSLGGIKYEQYF
TGTGCCAGCAGCTTAGGCGGGATAAAATACGAGCAGTACTTC
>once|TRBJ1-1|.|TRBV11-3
CASSLEGEATEAFF
TGTGCCAGCAGCTTAGAGGGGGAGGCCACTGAAGCTTTCTTT
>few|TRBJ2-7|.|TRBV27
CASSFGQEFYEQYF
TGTGCCAGCAGTTTCGGTCAGGAGTTCTACGAGCAGTACTTC
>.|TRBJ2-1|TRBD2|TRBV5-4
CASSRLAGEGYEQFF
TGTGCCAGCAGCAGGCTAGCGGGAGAGGGATATGAGCAGTTCTTC
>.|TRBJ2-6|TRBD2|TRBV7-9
CASSAGLAGSGANVLTF
TGTGCCAGCAGCGCGGGACTAGCGGGATCTGGGGCCAACGTCCTGACTTTC
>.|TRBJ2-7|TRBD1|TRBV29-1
CSALRLGQPYEQYF
TGCAGCGCCCTAAGACTGGGACAGCCCTACGAGCAGTACTTC
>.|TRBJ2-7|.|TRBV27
CASSLSGGFYEQYF
TGTGCCAGCAGTTTGTCAGGCGGTTTCTACGAGCAGTACTTC
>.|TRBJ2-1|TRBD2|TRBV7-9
CASSPRSGSTDEQFF
TGTGCCAGCAGCCCTCGCAGCGGGAGTACAGATGAGCAGTTCTTC
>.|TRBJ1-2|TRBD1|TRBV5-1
CASSLGTGENYGYTF
TGCGCCAGCAGCTTGGGTACAGGGGAAAACTATGGCTACACCTTC
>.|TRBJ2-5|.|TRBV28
CASSPYSQYLQETQYF
TGTGCCAGCAGTCCCTATTCCCAGTACCTTCAAGAGACCCAGTACTTC
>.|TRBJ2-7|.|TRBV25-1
CASSDVAYEQYF
TGTGCCAGCAGTGACGTTGCCTACGAGCAGTACTTC
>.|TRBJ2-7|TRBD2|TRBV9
CASSVALAGSEQYF
TGTGCCAGCAGCGTAGCCCTAGCGGGATCCGAGCAGTACTTC
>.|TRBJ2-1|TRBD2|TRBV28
CASIPAGSNEQFF
TGTGCCAGCATCCCAGCGGGAAGCAATGAGCAGTTCTTC
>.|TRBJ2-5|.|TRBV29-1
CSVVFVIGRETQYF
TGCAGCGTTGTCTTTGTCATAGGTCGGGAGACCCAGTACTTC
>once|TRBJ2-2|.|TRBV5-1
CASTSGHRELFF
TGCGCCAGCACTTCAGGGCACCGGGAGCTGTTTTTT
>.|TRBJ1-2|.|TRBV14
CASSQAPNYGYTF
TGTGCCAGCAGCCAAGCTCCTAACTATGGCTACACCTTC
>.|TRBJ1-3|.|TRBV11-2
CASSSWREGTNTIYF
TGTGCCAGCAGCTCGTGGAGGGAAGGGACCAACACCATATATTTT
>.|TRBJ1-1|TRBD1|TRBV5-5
CASRGRTGDGGRFF
TGTGCCAGCAGGGGGAGGACAGGGGATGGAGGCCGCTTCTTT
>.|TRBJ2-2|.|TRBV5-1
CASSPVMPQPGELFF
TGCGCCAGCAGCCCGGTCATGCCACAACCCGGGGAGCTGTTTTTT
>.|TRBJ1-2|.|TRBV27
CASSPPDSLGYTF
TGTGCCAGCAGTCCACCTGACAGTTTAGGCTACACCTTC
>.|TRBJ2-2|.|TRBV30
CAWSAIRQGHLNTGELFF
TGTGCCTGGAGTGCTATCAGGCAGGGCCACTTGAACACCGGGGAGCTGTTTTTT
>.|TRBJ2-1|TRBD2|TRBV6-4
CASSEAGLAGGYEQFF
TGTGCCAGCAGCGAAGCTGGGCTAGCGGGAGGGTATGAGCAGTTCTTC
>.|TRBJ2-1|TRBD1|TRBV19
CASMTGRNEQFF
TGTGCCAGTATGACAGGGCGCAATGAGCAGTTCTTC
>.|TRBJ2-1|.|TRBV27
CASSPDPPSEQFF
TGTGCCAGCAGTCCGGACCCGCCGAGTGAGCAGTTCTTC
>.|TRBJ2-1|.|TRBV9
CASSTRTEAYNEQFF
TGTGCCAGCAGCACGCGGACAGAAGCCTACAATGAGCAGTTCTTC
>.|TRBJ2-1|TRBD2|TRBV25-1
CASSLAGVGNEQFF
TGTGCCAGCAGTTTAGCGGGAGTGGGGAATGAGCAGTTCTTC
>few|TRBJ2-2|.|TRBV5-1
CASSLTPGELFF
TGCGCCAGCAGCTTGACCCCCGGGGAGCTGTTTTTT
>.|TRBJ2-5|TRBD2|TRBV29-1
CSVEVGAGALQETQYF
TGCAGCGTTGAGGTTGGAGCGGGAGCACTCCAAGAGACCCAGTACTTC
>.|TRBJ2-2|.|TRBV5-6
CASSSILWGGTGELFF
TGTGCCAGCAGCTCAATTCTGTGGGGTGGGACCGGGGAGCTGTTTTTT
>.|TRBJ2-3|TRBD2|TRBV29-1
CSAGTSGTADTQYF
TGCAGCGCTGGGACTAGCGGGACGGCAGATACGCAGTATTTT
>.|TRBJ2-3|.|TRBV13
CASNPGPIGTDTQYF
TGTGCCAGCAACCCCGGACCCATTGGGACAGATACGCAGTATTTT
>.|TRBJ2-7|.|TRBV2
CASSAAYPYEQYF
TGTGCCAGCAGTGCCGCCTACCCGTACGAGCAGTACTTC
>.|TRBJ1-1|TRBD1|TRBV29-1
CSTLPGQGAKEAFF
TGCAGCACACTTCCGGGACAGGGGGCCAAGGAAGCTTTCTTT
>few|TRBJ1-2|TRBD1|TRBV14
CASSHGDRGRGYTF
TGTGCCAGCAGCCATGGGGACAGGGGTCGTGGCTACACCTTC
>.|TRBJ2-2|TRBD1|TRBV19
CASTSLRDRSVGELFF
TGTGCCAGTACAAGCCTCAGGGACAGGTCGGTCGGGGAGCTGTTTTTT
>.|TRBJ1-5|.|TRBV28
CASSRPSSPFNQPQHF
TGTGCCAGCAGTAGGCCCTCCTCCCCATTTAATCAGCCCCAGCATTTT
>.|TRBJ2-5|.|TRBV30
CAWTPGQLAAQYF
TGTGCCTGGACGCCGGGACAACTTGCGGCCCAGTACTTC
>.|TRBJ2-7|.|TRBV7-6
CASSLSVDSYEQYF
TGTGCCAGCAGCTTGAGCGTAGACTCCTACGAGCAGTACTTC
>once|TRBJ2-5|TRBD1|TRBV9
CASSVGGTEETQYF
TGTGCCAGCAGCGTAGGGGGGACAGAGGAGACCCAGTACTTC
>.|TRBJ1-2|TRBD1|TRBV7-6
CASSLGQGDRYGYTF
TGTGCCAGCAGCTTAGGACAGGGGGATAGATATGGCTACACCTTC
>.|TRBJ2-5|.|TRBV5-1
CASRLSRYQETQYF
TGCGCCAGCAGGCTTTCCCGGTACCAAGAGACCCAGTACTTC
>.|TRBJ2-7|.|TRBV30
CAWGFGQGFEQYF
TGTGCCTGGGGATTCGGGCAGGGGTTTGAGCAGTACTTC